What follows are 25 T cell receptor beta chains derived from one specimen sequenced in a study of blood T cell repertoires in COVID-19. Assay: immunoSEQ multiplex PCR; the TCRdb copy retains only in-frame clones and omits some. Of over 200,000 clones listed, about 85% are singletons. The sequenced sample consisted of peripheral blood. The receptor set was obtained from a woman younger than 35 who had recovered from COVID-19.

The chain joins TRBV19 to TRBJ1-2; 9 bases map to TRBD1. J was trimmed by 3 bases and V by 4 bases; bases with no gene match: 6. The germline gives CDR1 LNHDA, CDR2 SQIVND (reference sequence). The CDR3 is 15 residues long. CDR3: CASSTTGGPHYGYTF. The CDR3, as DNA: TGTGCCAGTAGTACTACAGGGGGCCCTCACTATGGCTACACCTTC.

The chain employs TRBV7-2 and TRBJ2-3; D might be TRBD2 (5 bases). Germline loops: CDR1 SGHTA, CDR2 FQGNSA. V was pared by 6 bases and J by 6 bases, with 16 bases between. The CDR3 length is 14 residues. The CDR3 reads CASRPPASSDTQYF. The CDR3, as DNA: TGTGCCAGCAGGCCCCCCGCTAGCAGCGATACGCAGTATTTT.

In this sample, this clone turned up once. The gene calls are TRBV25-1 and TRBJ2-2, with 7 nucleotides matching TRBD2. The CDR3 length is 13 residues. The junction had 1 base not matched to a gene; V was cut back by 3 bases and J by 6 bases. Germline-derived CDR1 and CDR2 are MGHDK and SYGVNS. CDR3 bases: TGTGCCAGCAGTGATGGGGGGGCCGGGGAGCTGTTTTTT. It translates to CASSDGGAGELFF. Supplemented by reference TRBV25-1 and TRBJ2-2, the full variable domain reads EADIYQTPRYLVIGTGKKITLECSQTMGHDKMYWYQQDPGMELHLIHYSYGVNSTEKGDLSSESTVSRIRTEHFPLTLESARPSHTSQYLCASSDGGAGELFFGEGSRLTVL.

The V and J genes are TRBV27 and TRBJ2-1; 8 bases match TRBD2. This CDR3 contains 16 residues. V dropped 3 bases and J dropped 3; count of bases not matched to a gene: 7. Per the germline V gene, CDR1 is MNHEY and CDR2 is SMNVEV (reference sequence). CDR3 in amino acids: CASSFLAGKLYNEQFF. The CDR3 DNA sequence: TGTGCCAGCAGTTTTTTAGCGGGAAAGCTCTACAATGAGCAGTTCTTC.

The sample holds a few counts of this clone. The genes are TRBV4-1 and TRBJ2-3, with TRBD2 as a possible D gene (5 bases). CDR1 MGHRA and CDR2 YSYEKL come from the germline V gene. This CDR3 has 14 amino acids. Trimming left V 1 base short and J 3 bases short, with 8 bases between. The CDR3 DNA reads TGCGCCAGCAGCCAAGGGAGGACGACAGATACGCAGTATTTT. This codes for CASSQGRTTDTQYF.

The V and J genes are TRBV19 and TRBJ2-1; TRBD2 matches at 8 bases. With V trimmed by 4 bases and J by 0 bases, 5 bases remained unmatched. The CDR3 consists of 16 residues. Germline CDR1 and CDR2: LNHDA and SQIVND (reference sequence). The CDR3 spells CASSKGLASSYNEQFF. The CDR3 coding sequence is TGTGCCAGTAGTAAAGGACTAGCCAGCTCCTACAATGAGCAGTTCTTC.

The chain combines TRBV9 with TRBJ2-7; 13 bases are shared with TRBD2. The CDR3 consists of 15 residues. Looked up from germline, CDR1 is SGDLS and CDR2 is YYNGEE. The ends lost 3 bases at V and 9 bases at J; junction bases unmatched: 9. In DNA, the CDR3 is TGTGCCAGCAGCGGCACTAGCGGGAGGGCCTCGAGGCAGTACTTC. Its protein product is CASSGTSGRASRQYF.

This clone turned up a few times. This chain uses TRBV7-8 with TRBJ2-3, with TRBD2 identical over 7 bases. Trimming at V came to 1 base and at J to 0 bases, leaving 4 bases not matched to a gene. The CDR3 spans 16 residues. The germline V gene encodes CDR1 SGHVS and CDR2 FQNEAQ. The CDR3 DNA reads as TGTGCCAGCAGCTTAGTTAGGACTAGTAGCACAGATACGCAGTATTTT. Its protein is CASSLVRTSSTDTQYF.

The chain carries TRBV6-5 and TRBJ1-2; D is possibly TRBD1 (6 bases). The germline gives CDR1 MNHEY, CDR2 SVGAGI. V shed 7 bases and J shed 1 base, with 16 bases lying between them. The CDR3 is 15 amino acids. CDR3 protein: CASTLDQGLNYGYTF. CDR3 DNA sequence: TGTGCCAGCACACTCGATCAGGGGCTTAACTATGGCTACACCTTC.

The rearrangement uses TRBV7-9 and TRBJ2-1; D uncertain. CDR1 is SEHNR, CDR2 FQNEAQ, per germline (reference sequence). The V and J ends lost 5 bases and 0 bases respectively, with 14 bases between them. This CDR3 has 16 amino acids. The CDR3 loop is CASSPSGRSSYNEQFF. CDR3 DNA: TGTGCCAGCAGCCCCTCTGGCCGGAGCTCCTACAATGAGCAGTTCTTC.

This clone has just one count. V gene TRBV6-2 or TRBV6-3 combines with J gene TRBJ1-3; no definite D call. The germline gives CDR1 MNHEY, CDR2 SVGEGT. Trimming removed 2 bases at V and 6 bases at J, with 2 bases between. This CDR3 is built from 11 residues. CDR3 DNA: TGTGCCAGCAGTTACCTAAACACCATATATTTT. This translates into CASSYLNTIYF.

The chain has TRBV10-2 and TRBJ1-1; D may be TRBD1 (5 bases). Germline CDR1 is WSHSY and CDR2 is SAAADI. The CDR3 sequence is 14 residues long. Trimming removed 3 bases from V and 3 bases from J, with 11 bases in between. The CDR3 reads CASSERQGYTEAFF. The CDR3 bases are TGCGCCAGCAGTGAAAGGCAGGGCTACACTGAAGCTTTCTTT.

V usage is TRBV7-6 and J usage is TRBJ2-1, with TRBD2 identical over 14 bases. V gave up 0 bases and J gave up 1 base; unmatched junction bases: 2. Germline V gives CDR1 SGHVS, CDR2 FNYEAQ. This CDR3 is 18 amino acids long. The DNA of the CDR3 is TGTGCCAGCAGCTTAGCGAGACTAGCGGGAGGGTCCTACAATGAGCAGTTCTTC. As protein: CASSLARLAGGSYNEQFF.

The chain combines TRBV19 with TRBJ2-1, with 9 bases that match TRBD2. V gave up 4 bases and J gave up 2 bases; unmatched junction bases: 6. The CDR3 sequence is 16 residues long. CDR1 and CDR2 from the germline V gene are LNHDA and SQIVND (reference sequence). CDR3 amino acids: CASSTRTSVTYNEQFF. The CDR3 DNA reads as TGTGCCAGTAGTACAAGGACTAGCGTTACCTACAATGAGCAGTTCTTC.

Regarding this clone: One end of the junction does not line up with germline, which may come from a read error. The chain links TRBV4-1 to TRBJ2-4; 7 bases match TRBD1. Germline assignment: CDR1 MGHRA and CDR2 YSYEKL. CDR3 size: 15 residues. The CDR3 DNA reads TGCGCCAGCAGCCAAGGGACAGGAGCCGAAAACATTCAGTACTTC. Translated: CASSQGTGAENIQYF.

The CDR3 loop reads CAWSAGTGNQPQHF. The CDR3 nucleotides are TGTGCCTGGAGTGCCGGGACAGGGAATCAGCCCCAGCATTTT. V and J are TRBV30 and TRBJ1-5; TRBD1 matches 9 bases. The CDR3 has 14 amino acids. The germline CDR1 and CDR2 sequences are GTSNPN and SVGIG (reference sequence). Trimming took 1 base from V and 4 from J; bases not matched to a gene: 2.

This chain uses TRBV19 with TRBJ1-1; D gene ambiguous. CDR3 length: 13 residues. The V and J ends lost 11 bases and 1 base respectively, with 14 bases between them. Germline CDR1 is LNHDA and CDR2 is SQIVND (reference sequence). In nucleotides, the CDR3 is TGTGCCTGCGCGCAGGTGCGGAACACTGAAGCTTTCTTT. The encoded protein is CACAQVRNTEAFF.

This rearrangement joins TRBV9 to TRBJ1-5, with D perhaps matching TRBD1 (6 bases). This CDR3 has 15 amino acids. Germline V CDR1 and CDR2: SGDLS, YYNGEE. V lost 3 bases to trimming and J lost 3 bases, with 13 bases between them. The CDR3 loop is CASSGTGGPNQPQHF. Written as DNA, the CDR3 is TGTGCCAGCAGCGGGACGGGGGGCCCCAATCAGCCCCAGCATTTT. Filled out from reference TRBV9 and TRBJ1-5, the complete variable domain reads DSGVTQTPKHLITATGQRVTLRCSPRSGDLSVYWYQQSLDQGLQFLIQYYNGEERAKGNILERFSAQQFPDLHSELNLSSLELGDSALYFCASSGTGGPNQPQHFGDGTRLSIL.

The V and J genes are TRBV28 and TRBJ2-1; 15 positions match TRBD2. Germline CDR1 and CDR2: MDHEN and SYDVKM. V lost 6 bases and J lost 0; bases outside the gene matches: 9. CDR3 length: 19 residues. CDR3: CASSSPGLAGGSSYNEQFF. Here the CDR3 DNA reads TGTGCCAGCAGCTCTCCGGGACTAGCGGGAGGTAGCTCCTACAATGAGCAGTTCTTC.

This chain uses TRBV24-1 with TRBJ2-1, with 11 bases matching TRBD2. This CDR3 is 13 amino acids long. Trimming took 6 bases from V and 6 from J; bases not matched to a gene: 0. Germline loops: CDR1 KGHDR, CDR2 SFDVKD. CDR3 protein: CATSTSGSNEQFF. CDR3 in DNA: TGTGCCACCAGTACTAGCGGGAGCAATGAGCAGTTCTTC.

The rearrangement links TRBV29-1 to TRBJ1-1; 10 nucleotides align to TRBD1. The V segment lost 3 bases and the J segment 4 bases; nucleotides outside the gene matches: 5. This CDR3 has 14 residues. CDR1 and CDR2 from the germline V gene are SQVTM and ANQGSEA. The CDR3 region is CSVEPRTGGTEAFF. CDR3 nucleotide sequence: TGCAGCGTTGAGCCCCGGACAGGGGGCACTGAAGCTTTCTTT.

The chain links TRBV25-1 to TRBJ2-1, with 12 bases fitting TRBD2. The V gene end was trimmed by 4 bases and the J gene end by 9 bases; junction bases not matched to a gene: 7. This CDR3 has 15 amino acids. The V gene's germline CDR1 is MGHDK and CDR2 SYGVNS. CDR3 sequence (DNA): TGTGCCAGCAGTGCCCTAGCGGGAGGGGTTGGTGAGCAGTTCTTC. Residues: CASSALAGGVGEQFF.

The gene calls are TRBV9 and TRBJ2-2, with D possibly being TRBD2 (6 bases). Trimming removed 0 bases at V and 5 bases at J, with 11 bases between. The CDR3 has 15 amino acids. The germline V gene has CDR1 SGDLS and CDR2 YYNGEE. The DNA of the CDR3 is TGTGCCAGCAGCGTAGGCAGGGCGGGAACCGGGGAGCTGTTTTTT. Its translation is CASSVGRAGTGELFF.

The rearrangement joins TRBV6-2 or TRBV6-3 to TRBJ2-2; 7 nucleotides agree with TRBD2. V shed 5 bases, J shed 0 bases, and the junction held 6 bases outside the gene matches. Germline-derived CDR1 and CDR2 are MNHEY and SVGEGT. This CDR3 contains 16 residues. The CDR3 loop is CASSPLLAPNTGELFF. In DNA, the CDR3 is TGTGCCAGCAGTCCCCTACTAGCGCCGAACACCGGGGAGCTGTTTTTT.

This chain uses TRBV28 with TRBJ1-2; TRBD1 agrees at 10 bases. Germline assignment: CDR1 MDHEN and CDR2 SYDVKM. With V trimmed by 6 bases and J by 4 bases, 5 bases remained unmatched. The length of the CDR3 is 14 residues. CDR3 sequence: CASRGDRGFYGYTF. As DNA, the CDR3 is TGTGCCAGCAGGGGGGACAGGGGATTCTATGGCTACACCTTC.